This T cell receptor beta chain was obtained from a study of beta chain features in type 1 diabetes. Study conclusions and caveats: Sequencing the cDNA could make cells with high TCR expression show up more than they should.

The CDR3 consists of 13 residues. CDR1 is ENHRY and CDR2 is SYGVKD in the germline V gene. The V end lost 3 bases, the J end lost 2 bases, and 4 bases lay between the germline ends. What was sequenced were expressed TCRB transcripts, since all of the isolated RNA had been reverse transcribed. Generated by immunoSEQ multiplex PCR, the TCRdb table keeps only in-frame clones and is missing some. In the table there are some 410,000 clones, approximately 14% of which are singletons. The authors sorted CD4+ naive, central memory, regulatory and stem cell-like memory cells via CD45RO/CCR7/CD25/CD127/CD95/CD27. Comment on this clone: The target antigen is unknown.

The sequence came from a man aged 30 to 39 in good health. The J gene is TRBJ2-2, the V gene TRBV10-3; D is unclear. What was sequenced was naive CD4+ T cells from blood. CDR3 coding DNA: TGTGCCATCAGTGACAGAAACACCGGGGAGCTGTTTTTT. It yields the protein CAISDRNTGELFF.